A selection of T cell receptor beta chains follows, all from one sample in a study of metastatic and nonmetastatic thyroid tumors. TCRdb reprocessed the PCR reads using MiXCR. In the table there are 20,000 to 25,000 clones, roughly 20% of which are singletons. The sequencing input was adjacent normal tissue. These receptors originate from a female donor with papillary thyroid cancer or a benign thyroid nodule (not recorded which). Some clones in this sample may be carry-over from other donors' samples. Both conserved end residues are part of each CDR3. Each record gives: V gene, clone size, D gene, J gene, CDR3 protein, CDR3 DNA. The D gene is left open where the match is weak. Rows may omit the clone size; those that give it use once, few, many or a size class.

V: TRBV5-1; size: once; D: NA; J: TRBJ2-2; CDR3: CASRWENTGELFF; DNA: TGCGCCAGCAGGTGGGAGAACACCGGGGAGCTGTTTTTT
V: TRBV7-2; size: NA; D: TRBD1; J: TRBJ2-3; CDR3: CASSETGVKTDTQYF; DNA: TGTGCCAGCAGCGAAACAGGGGTAAAGACAGATACGCAGTATTTT
V: TRBV28; size: few; D: NA; J: TRBJ1-1; CDR3: CASSFPPGGHEAFF; DNA: TGTGCCAGCAGTTTCCCCCCGGGGGGGCATGAAGCTTTCTTT
V: TRBV5-1; size: NA; D: NA; J: TRBJ1-2; CDR3: CASSLEGGELTGTYGYTF; DNA: TGCGCCAGCAGCTTGGAGGGCGGGGAGCTCACAGGAACTTATGGCTACACCTTC
V: TRBV4-1; size: few; D: NA; J: TRBJ2-3; CDR3: CASSQVGADTQYF; DNA: TGCGCCAGCAGCCAAGTGGGGGCAGATACGCAGTATTTT
V: TRBV6-1; size: medium-sized; D: TRBD1; J: TRBJ1-6; CDR3: CASSRSDRDNSPLHF; DNA: TGTGCCAGCAGTCGATCTGACAGGGATAATTCACCCCTCCACTTT
V: TRBV20-1; size: NA; D: NA; J: TRBJ2-7; CDR3: CSALLPGAYEQYF; DNA: TGCAGTGCCCTTCTACCGGGGGCCTACGAGCAGTACTTC
V: TRBV7-9; size: many; D: NA; J: TRBJ2-7; CDR3: CASSPPESRGYEQYF; DNA: TGTGCCAGCAGCCCACCGGAGTCCAGGGGTTACGAGCAGTACTTC
V: TRBV11-2; size: once; D: NA; J: TRBJ2-1; CDR3: CASSFTAVGNEQFF; DNA: TGTGCCAGCAGCTTTACAGCGGTGGGAAATGAGCAGTTCTTC
V: TRBV9; size: many; D: NA; J: TRBJ2-1; CDR3: CASSVDVYNEQFF; DNA: TGTGCCAGCAGCGTAGACGTCTACAATGAGCAGTTCTTC
V: TRBV6-1; size: few; D: TRBD2; J: TRBJ2-4; CDR3: CASTSGGRLAGSIKYF; DNA: TGTGCCAGCACATCGGGCGGGCGACTAGCGGGAAGCATTAAGTACTTC
V: TRBV6-6; size: NA; D: TRBD1; J: TRBJ2-7; CDR3: CASSYSALGTAYEQYF; DNA: TGTGCCAGCAGTTACTCCGCATTAGGGACAGCCTACGAGCAGTACTTC
V: TRBV7-2; size: many; D: TRBD1; J: TRBJ1-2; CDR3: CASTLGGQSYGYTF; DNA: TGTGCCAGCACCCTAGGGGGACAGAGCTATGGCTACACCTTC
V: TRBV20-1; size: NA; D: NA; J: TRBJ1-5; CDR3: CSPMLTGRIDQPQHF; DNA: TGCAGTCCTATGTTGACGGGGCGCATCGATCAGCCCCAGCATTTT
V: TRBV6-4; size: few; D: NA; J: TRBJ2-1; CDR3: CASSDPRESSYNEQFF; DNA: TGTGCCAGCAGTGACCCGAGAGAAAGCTCCTACAATGAGCAGTTCTTC
V: TRBV6-1; size: few; D: NA; J: TRBJ2-1; CDR3: CASSGGSGRAGNEQFF; DNA: TGTGCCAGCAGTGGGGGTAGCGGCAGGGCCGGCAATGAGCAGTTCTTC
V: TRBV5-4; size: many; D: TRBD1; J: TRBJ1-6; CDR3: CASSLAQGDNSPLHF; DNA: TGTGCCAGCAGCTTGGCACAGGGGGATAATTCACCCCTCCACTTT
V: TRBV24-1; size: few; D: NA; J: TRBJ2-1; CDR3: CATSVGREQFF; DNA: TGTGCCACCAGTGTCGGGCGTGAGCAGTTCTTT
V: TRBV27; size: medium-sized; D: NA; J: TRBJ2-2; CDR3: CASSPWVRAGELFF; DNA: TGTGCCAGCAGCCCATGGGTGAGGGCCGGGGAGCTGTTTTTT
V: TRBV20-1; size: many; D: TRBD2; J: TRBJ2-1; CDR3: CSARTSGRGNEQFF; DNA: TGCAGTGCTAGGACTAGCGGGAGGGGCAATGAGCAGTTCTTC